One sample yielded the 20 T cell receptor beta chains listed below, sequenced in a study of blood T cell repertoires in COVID-19. Method: immunoSEQ multiplex PCR; TCRdb's copy keeps in-frame clones and lacks some. This sample has about 300,000 clones; around 86% occur once, and the top ten carry roughly 4%. The sequencing sample was made of PBMCs or T cells enriched from blood (not recorded which). The receptors derive from a man aged 30 to 45 who had recovered from COVID-19.

The rearrangement links TRBV7-9 to TRBJ2-1; 8 nucleotides match TRBD1. With V trimmed by 5 bases and J by 4 bases, 7 bases remained unmatched. Germline lookup yields CDR1 SEHNR and CDR2 FQNEAQ (reference sequence). This CDR3 has 15 amino acids. The CDR3 sequence is CASSPTRDRYNEQFF. In DNA, the CDR3 is TGTGCCAGCAGCCCCACCCGGGACAGGTACAATGAGCAGTTCTTC.

The gene calls are TRBV5-4 and TRBJ2-1; 9 positions match TRBD2. This CDR3 contains 15 residues. Unmatched junction bases numbered 1, after V lost 1 base and J lost 2 bases. Germline V lookup: CDR1 SGHNT, CDR2 YYREEE (reference sequence). Here the CDR3 reads CASSLRTSAYNEQFF. CDR3 bases: TGTGCCAGCAGCTTGAGGACTAGCGCCTACAATGAGCAGTTCTTC.

This chain uses TRBV5-5 with TRBJ2-7, with no clear D. V lost 1 base and J 0 bases, leaving 20 bases between the germline ends. CDR3 size: 18 residues. Germline V CDR1 and CDR2: SGHKS, YYEKEE (reference sequence). This CDR3 is CASSLSHEPKKSSYEQYF. CDR3 nucleotides: TGTGCCAGCAGCTTGTCCCATGAACCAAAAAAGAGCTCCTACGAGCAGTACTTC.

The CDR3 region is CASSESERGGRRQETQYF. CDR3 nucleotide sequence: TGCGCCAGCAGTGAGTCCGAGCGGGGGGGCCGTCGGCAAGAGACCCAGTACTTC. The J gene is TRBJ2-5, the V gene TRBV10-1, with 10 nucleotides matching TRBD2. In germline, CDR1 is WNHNN, CDR2 SYGVQD (reference sequence). Trimming cost V 0 bases and J 2 bases; bases outside gene matches: 9. The CDR3 runs to 18 residues.

This clone has only one observation. The chain joins TRBV11-2 to TRBJ2-1; TRBD2 aligns across 8 bases. Trimming at V came to 6 bases and at J to 5 bases, leaving 9 bases not matched to a gene. Germline CDR1 reads SGHAT; CDR2 reads FQNNGV. The CDR3 sequence is 15 residues long. As DNA, the CDR3 is TGTGCCAGCAGTCCCTCTCCGGGAGGGAACAATGAGCAGTTCTTC. The encoded protein is CASSPSPGGNNEQFF.

The chain joins TRBV5-1 to TRBJ2-7; TRBD1 aligns across 10 bases. The V gene's germline CDR1 is SGHRS and CDR2 YFSETQ. CDR3 length equals 15 residues. Germline trimming cut 0 bases from V and 4 bases from J; bases unmatched to any gene: 4. Here the CDR3 DNA reads TGCGCCAGCAGCTTGGAGGGACAGGGGTCATACGAGCAGTACTTC. Its translation: CASSLEGQGSYEQYF.

This clone was detected once. The chain couples TRBV29-1 to TRBJ1-5; D remains unclear. Per germline, CDR1 SQVTM and CDR2 ANQGSEA. V gave up 6 bases and J gave up 1 base, with 10 bases separating them. The CDR3 length is 13 residues. The CDR3 DNA is TGCAGCGTCGGAGAAACGAGCAATCAGCCCCAGCATTTT. Its translation is CSVGETSNQPQHF.

The V call is TRBV4-1, the J call TRBJ1-2; no clear D. The CDR3 contains 15 residues. Germline CDR1 reads MGHRA; CDR2 reads YSYEKL. The V end was cut by 0 bases, the J end by 4 bases, with 12 bases between. The CDR3 spells CASSQESDTLYGYTF. The CDR3 DNA follows: TGCGCCAGCAGCCAAGAGTCCGACACCCTCTATGGCTACACCTTC.

This chain joins TRBV10-3 and TRBJ2-3; 7 nucleotides line up with TRBD1. Germline loops: CDR1 ENHRY, CDR2 SYGVKD. The CDR3 covers 14 residues. V was pared by 8 bases and J by 0 bases, with 5 bases of the junction left unmatched. CDR3 sequence reads: CAILRQGSTDTQYF. CDR3 nucleotides: TGTGCCATCCTCCGACAGGGAAGCACAGATACGCAGTATTTT.

CDR3 nucleotide sequence: TGCGCCAGCAGCTTGACTCCAACCAACACTGAAGCTTTCTTT. This translates into CASSLTPTNTEAFF. This sequence joins TRBV5-1 and TRBJ1-1; D remains unclear. The CDR3 is 14 amino acids. V was pared by 1 base and J by 2 bases, with 9 bases between. CDR1 SGHRS and CDR2 YFSETQ come from the germline V gene.

J is TRBJ2-3 and V is TRBV4-2, with TRBD2 matching 8 bases. The CDR3 runs to 17 residues. Germline V CDR1 and CDR2: LGHNA, YNFKEQ. Trimming took 4 bases from V and 1 from J; bases not matched to a gene: 10. CDR3 region: CASSLASGSPGTDTQYF. In nucleotides, the CDR3 is TGTGCCAGCAGCCTGGCGAGCGGGAGTCCCGGCACAGATACGCAGTATTTT.

This chain connects TRBV30 to TRBJ1-1; D possibly corresponds to TRBD1 (5 bases). CDR3 size: 13 residues. The V gene lost 2 bases and the J gene lost 5 bases, with 12 bases spanning the gap. Looked up from germline, CDR1 is GTSNPN and CDR2 is SVGIG (reference sequence). CDR3 amino acids: CAWSLQGGTEAFF. The DNA for the CDR3 is TGTGCCTGGAGTCTCCAGGGAGGGACTGAAGCTTTCTTT.

The genes are TRBV28 and TRBJ2-7; 11 bases are shared with TRBD1. V was clipped by 9 bases and J by 6 bases; unmatched bases: 10. Germline-derived CDR1 and CDR2 are MDHEN and SYDVKM. This CDR3 region has 14 residues. DNA of the CDR3: TGTGCCAGTCGGTTCGGGGACAGGGGGACCGAGCAGTACTTC. Encoded protein: CASRFGDRGTEQYF.

The chain carries TRBV2 and TRBJ2-2, with D possibly being TRBD2 (6 bases). With 0 bases removed from V and 1 base from J, the gap between germline ends came to 12 bases. Germline CDR1 is SNHLY and CDR2 is FYNNEI. This CDR3 is built from 17 residues. CDR3 bases: TGTGCCAGCAGTGAAGCGCTTCGGACTAAGAACACCGGGGAGCTGTTTTTT. Translation: CASSEALRTKNTGELFF.

The sample holds a few counts of this clone. The chain employs TRBV5-5 and TRBJ1-5; 7 nucleotides line up with TRBD1. CDR1 is SGHKS and CDR2 is YYEKEE in the germline V gene (reference sequence). This CDR3 spans 15 amino acids. With V trimmed by 4 bases and J by 3 bases, 7 bases remained unmatched. CDR3 amino acids: CASSPTGSVNQPQHF. CDR3 DNA: TGTGCCAGCAGCCCGACAGGGTCTGTCAATCAGCCCCAGCATTTT.

The genes are TRBV6-6 and TRBJ2-1; 12 bases align to TRBD2. Per germline, CDR1 MNHNY and CDR2 SVGAGI (reference sequence). This CDR3 has 14 amino acids. The trim removed 6 bases at V and 6 bases at J, leaving 3 bases unmatched. The CDR3 here is CASSLAGGPNEQFF. CDR3 coding DNA: TGTGCCAGCAGCCTAGCGGGGGGGCCCAATGAGCAGTTCTTC.

The chain combines TRBV5-1 with TRBJ1-1, with a tentative D call TRBD1 (6 bases). In germline, CDR1 is SGHRS, CDR2 YFSETQ. V gave up 4 bases and J gave up 4 bases, with 23 bases separating them. The CDR3 has 17 amino acids. CDR3: CASSEVTAGERSTEAFF. For the CDR3, the DNA is TGCGCCAGCAGCGAAGTTACGGCAGGGGAGAGGAGCACTGAAGCTTTCTTT.

In its sample, this clone was seen once. The rearrangement joins TRBV2 to TRBJ2-7; D call uncertain. Germline V lookup: CDR1 SNHLY, CDR2 FYNNEI. The CDR3 totals 11 residues. Trimming removed 6 bases at V and 3 bases at J, with 6 bases between. The CDR3 loop reads CASSRFYEQYF. CDR3 DNA sequence: TGTGCCAGCAGCCGGTTCTACGAGCAGTACTTC.

The chain is built from TRBV27 and TRBJ2-2; 11 bases align to TRBD1. This CDR3 is built from 14 residues. CDR1 and CDR2 (germline): MNHEY, SMNVEV (reference sequence). V was clipped by 5 bases and J by 4 bases; unmatched bases: 0. The CDR3 region has the DNA TGTGCCAGCAGTGGACAGGGGGCCACCGGGGAGCTGTTTTTT. It specifies CASSGQGATGELFF.

The chain employs TRBV24-1 and TRBJ2-3, with TRBD2 identical over 10 bases. CDR1 KGHDR and CDR2 SFDVKD come from the germline V gene. The trim removed 3 bases at V and 1 base at J, leaving 3 bases unmatched. There are 16 residues in the CDR3. CDR3 region: CATSDTGTSGTDTQYF. For the CDR3, the DNA is TGTGCCACCAGTGATACCGGGACTAGCGGCACAGATACGCAGTATTTT.